This is a list of T cell receptor beta chains from one sample in a study of blood T cell repertoires in COVID-19. Libraries were prepared by immunoSEQ multiplex PCR; TCRdb keeps only in-frame clonotypes and omits some of them. In the table there are approximately 270,000 clones, approximately 86% of which are singletons. Sequencing was carried out using peripheral blood. The source is an elderly man with acute or convalescent COVID-19. Each CDR3 is given with its conserved first and last residue. The order of the fields is J gene, V gene, clone size, D gene, CDR3 protein, CDR3 DNA. D genes are given only for firm matches. A clone size is listed for some rows: how often the clone was seen (once, few, many), or a class if it is expanded.

j_call: TRBJ2-7; v_call: TRBV11-3; clone_size: -; d_call: -; cdr3_aa: CASSSGTAGVQYF; cdr3_nt: TGTGCCAGCAGCTCCGGGACTGCCGGCGTGCAGTACTTC
j_call: TRBJ1-4; v_call: TRBV19; clone_size: -; d_call: -; cdr3_aa: CASKRGTTNEKLFF; cdr3_nt: TGTGCCAGTAAACGGGGAACAACTAATGAAAAACTGTTTTTT
j_call: TRBJ1-1; v_call: TRBV5-1; clone_size: few; d_call: -; cdr3_aa: CASSLDDGTLEAFF; cdr3_nt: TGCGCCAGCAGCTTGGATGACGGGACTCTCGAAGCTTTCTTT
j_call: TRBJ1-2; v_call: TRBV19; clone_size: few; d_call: TRBD1; cdr3_aa: CASSIGTGYGYTF; cdr3_nt: TGTGCCAGTAGTATAGGGACAGGGTATGGCTACACCTTC
j_call: TRBJ1-3; v_call: TRBV7-2; clone_size: -; d_call: -; cdr3_aa: CASSLPRVSGNTIYF; cdr3_nt: TGTGCCAGCAGCCTTCCCCGGGTGTCTGGAAACACCATATATTTT
j_call: TRBJ2-6; v_call: TRBV24-1; clone_size: -; d_call: TRBD1; cdr3_aa: CATDQGQGVSGANVLTF; cdr3_nt: TGTGCCACCGATCAGGGACAGGGCGTTTCTGGGGCCAACGTCCTGACTTTC
j_call: TRBJ1-5; v_call: TRBV20-1; clone_size: -; d_call: -; cdr3_aa: CSASSGDNQPQHF; cdr3_nt: TGCAGTGCTAGTTCGGGGGACAATCAGCCCCAGCATTTT
j_call: TRBJ2-7; v_call: TRBV12-5; clone_size: -; d_call: TRBD1; cdr3_aa: CASGGTGSSYEQYF; cdr3_nt: TGTGCTAGTGGCGGGACAGGGAGTTCCTACGAGCAGTACTTC
j_call: TRBJ1-2; v_call: TRBV6-5; clone_size: -; d_call: -; cdr3_aa: CASNLYSNYGYTF; cdr3_nt: TGTGCCAGCAATCTATACAGTAACTATGGCTACACCTTC
j_call: TRBJ2-1; v_call: TRBV4-1; clone_size: -; d_call: TRBD2; cdr3_aa: CASSQPSGSSYNEQFF; cdr3_nt: TGCGCCAGCAGCCAACCTAGCGGGAGCTCCTACAATGAGCAGTTCTTC
j_call: TRBJ1-2; v_call: TRBV21-1; clone_size: -; d_call: -; cdr3_aa: CASSNPRGLDYGYTF; cdr3_nt: TGTGCCAGCAGCAACCCCAGGGGGCTAGACTATGGCTACACCTTC
j_call: TRBJ1-5; v_call: TRBV29-1; clone_size: -; d_call: TRBD1; cdr3_aa: CSVAKTGGASQPQHF; cdr3_nt: TGCAGCGTGGCGAAGACAGGGGGCGCATCTCAGCCCCAGCATTTT
j_call: TRBJ2-1; v_call: TRBV5-6; clone_size: -; d_call: -; cdr3_aa: CASSLGAYSYNEQFF; cdr3_nt: TGTGCCAGCAGCTTGGGGGCCTACTCCTACAATGAGCAGTTCTTC
j_call: TRBJ1-5; v_call: TRBV18; clone_size: -; d_call: -; cdr3_aa: CASSQTTQPQHF; cdr3_nt: TGTGCCAGCTCACAGACAACCCAGCCCCAGCATTTT
j_call: TRBJ2-7; v_call: TRBV19; clone_size: -; d_call: TRBD2; cdr3_aa: CASGRGEAYEQYF; cdr3_nt: TGTGCCAGCGGTCGGGGGGAAGCCTACGAGCAGTACTTC
j_call: TRBJ1-1; v_call: TRBV7-9; clone_size: -; d_call: -; cdr3_aa: CASSRRNTEAFF; cdr3_nt: TGTGCCAGCAGTCGTAGGAACACTGAAGCTTTCTTT
j_call: TRBJ1-1; v_call: TRBV4-2; clone_size: -; d_call: -; cdr3_aa: CASSQGTSEAFF; cdr3_nt: TGTGCCAGCAGCCAGGGGACTAGCGAAGCTTTCTTT
j_call: TRBJ1-1; v_call: TRBV2; clone_size: -; d_call: -; cdr3_aa: CASSVARVEAEAFF; cdr3_nt: TGTGCCAGCAGTGTAGCCAGGGTCGAGGCTGAAGCTTTCTTT
j_call: TRBJ2-1; v_call: TRBV6-5; clone_size: -; d_call: TRBD1; cdr3_aa: CASNIDRGPYNEQFF; cdr3_nt: TGTGCCAGCAACATAGACAGGGGTCCCTACAATGAGCAGTTCTTC
j_call: TRBJ1-2; v_call: TRBV28; clone_size: -; d_call: -; cdr3_aa: CASFQGLLGYTF; cdr3_nt: TGTGCAAGTTTCCAGGGGCTCCTCGGCTACACCTTC
j_call: TRBJ1-3; v_call: TRBV7-6; clone_size: -; d_call: -; cdr3_aa: CASSLGPGYSGNTIYF; cdr3_nt: TGTGCCAGCAGCTTAGGCCCGGGATACTCTGGAAACACCATATATTTT
j_call: TRBJ2-7; v_call: TRBV7-2; clone_size: -; d_call: TRBD2; cdr3_aa: CASSLASGTLYEQYF; cdr3_nt: TGTGCCAGCAGCTTAGCGAGCGGGACCTTATACGAGCAGTACTTC
j_call: TRBJ1-3; v_call: TRBV7-2; clone_size: -; d_call: -; cdr3_aa: CASSPQGTGNTIYF; cdr3_nt: TGTGCCAGCAGCCCTCAGGGTACTGGAAACACCATATATTTT
j_call: TRBJ1-1; v_call: TRBV5-1; clone_size: few; d_call: -; cdr3_aa: CASSLVGDLAFF; cdr3_nt: TGCGCCAGCAGCTTGGTTGGGGACTTAGCTTTCTTT
j_call: TRBJ2-2; v_call: TRBV11-2; clone_size: -; d_call: TRBD2; cdr3_aa: CASSLRGTSDGELFF; cdr3_nt: TGTGCCAGCAGCCTTCGCGGGACTAGCGACGGGGAGCTGTTTTTT
j_call: TRBJ2-1; v_call: TRBV7-2; clone_size: -; d_call: -; cdr3_aa: CASSLSLPLDEQFF; cdr3_nt: TGTGCCAGCAGCTTATCCCTACCATTGGATGAGCAGTTCTTC
j_call: TRBJ1-1; v_call: TRBV7-9; clone_size: once; d_call: TRBD1; cdr3_aa: CASSLPRQGRLNTEAFF; cdr3_nt: TGTGCCAGCAGCCTACCACGACAGGGGAGGTTGAACACTGAAGCTTTCTTT
j_call: TRBJ1-2; v_call: TRBV5-1; clone_size: -; d_call: -; cdr3_aa: CASSLGETGDYGYTF; cdr3_nt: TGCGCCAGCAGCTTGGGAGAGACAGGCGACTATGGCTACACCTTC
j_call: TRBJ2-7; v_call: TRBV6-2/TRBV6-3; clone_size: -; d_call: TRBD2; cdr3_aa: CASSYPQREGSYEQYF; cdr3_nt: TGTGCCAGCAGTTACCCACAGCGGGAGGGGTCCTACGAGCAGTACTTC
j_call: TRBJ1-2; v_call: TRBV29-1; clone_size: -; d_call: TRBD1; cdr3_aa: CSVVGDRGTHGYTF; cdr3_nt: TGCAGCGTTGTAGGGGACAGGGGTACTCATGGCTACACCTTC
j_call: TRBJ2-5; v_call: TRBV28; clone_size: -; d_call: TRBD2; cdr3_aa: CASSTGLAGGETQYF; cdr3_nt: TGTGCCAGCAGCACGGGACTAGCGGGAGGAGAGACCCAGTACTTC
j_call: TRBJ2-5; v_call: TRBV7-2; clone_size: once; d_call: -; cdr3_aa: CASSLAHRYQETQYF; cdr3_nt: TGTGCCAGCAGTCTAGCCCATCGTTACCAAGAGACCCAGTACTTC
j_call: TRBJ1-4; v_call: TRBV4-2; clone_size: -; d_call: TRBD1; cdr3_aa: CASSQKGAWEKLFF; cdr3_nt: TGTGCCAGCAGCCAAAAGGGGGCTTGGGAAAAACTGTTTTTT
j_call: TRBJ2-5; v_call: TRBV27; clone_size: -; d_call: TRBD1; cdr3_aa: CASSLRGYRGAIQETQYF; cdr3_nt: TGTGCCAGCAGTTTGAGAGGGTACAGGGGTGCGATCCAAGAGACCCAGTACTTC
j_call: TRBJ1-1; v_call: TRBV19; clone_size: few; d_call: -; cdr3_aa: CASSATGLWNTEAFF; cdr3_nt: TGTGCCAGTAGTGCCACAGGACTATGGAACACTGAAGCTTTCTTT
j_call: TRBJ2-7; v_call: TRBV11-1; clone_size: -; d_call: TRBD1; cdr3_aa: CASSSYPGQSYEQYF; cdr3_nt: TGTGCCAGCAGCTCTTATCCGGGACAGTCCTACGAGCAGTACTTC
j_call: TRBJ1-1; v_call: TRBV19; clone_size: -; d_call: -; cdr3_aa: CASSIDDSRYNTEAFF; cdr3_nt: TGTGCCAGTAGTATAGACGATTCCAGATATAACACTGAAGCTTTCTTT
j_call: TRBJ2-5; v_call: TRBV5-1; clone_size: -; d_call: TRBD2; cdr3_aa: CASSWGLAGQETQYF; cdr3_nt: TGCGCCAGCAGCTGGGGACTAGCGGGGCAAGAGACCCAGTACTTC